A selection of T cell receptor beta chains follows, all from one sample in a study of blood T cell repertoires in COVID-19. TCRdb's copy holds only in-frame clones and misses some; the assay was immunoSEQ multiplex PCR. Here the sample spans hundreds of thousands of clones, 86% being singletons. Sample: peripheral blood. The receptors come from a woman aged 55-70 years with COVID-19, enrolled during active disease. Both conserved end residues are part of each CDR3. A D gene is named only where the DNA matches it firmly. Some rows have no size entry. The others give once, few or many, or a class for an expanded clone.

-	TRBV5-1	-	TRBJ1-2	TGCGCCAGCAGCTTGGAGGGGGAAGCCCCCACCTTC	CASSLEGEAPTF
-	TRBV7-9	TRBD1	TRBJ1-2	TGTGCCAGCAGCTTCAACAGGGGAGCTAACTATGGCTACACCTTC	CASSFNRGANYGYTF
-	TRBV30	-	TRBJ1-2	TGTGCCTGGAGTGACAGCCTGAATAACTATGGCTACACCTTC	CAWSDSLNNYGYTF
-	TRBV30	TRBD2	TRBJ2-1	TGTGCCTGGAGTGTTTATGCGGGGGGTTACTACAATGAGCAGTTCTTC	CAWSVYAGGYYNEQFF
-	TRBV3-1/TRBV3-2	TRBD1	TRBJ2-2	TGTGCCAGCAGCCAAGCCCCGGGACAGGGGGCTGGGTACACCGGGGAGCTGTTTTTT	CASSQAPGQGAGYTGELFF
-	TRBV6-5	-	TRBJ2-7	TGTGCCAGCAGCAACTCAGGGGAGCAGTACTTC	CASSNSGEQYF
-	TRBV11-2	TRBD1	TRBJ2-3	TGTGCCAGCAGCTTCAGACAGGGGAGCGCAGATACGCAGTATTTT	CASSFRQGSADTQYF
-	TRBV29-1	-	TRBJ1-5	TGCAGCGTGGGTGGGACACCTAATCAGCCCCAGCATTTT	CSVGGTPNQPQHF
-	TRBV18	TRBD2	TRBJ2-3	TGTGCCAGCTCCCCCTTGTCCCAGCGGGGTAGCACAGATACGCAGTATTTT	CASSPLSQRGSTDTQYF
-	TRBV12-5	-	TRBJ2-7	TGTGCTAGTGGTTTGGGGGGGCCCTACGAGCAGTACTTC	CASGLGGPYEQYF
-	TRBV11-3	-	TRBJ1-1	TGTGCCAGCAGCACAGGCCACCTTGAAGCTTTCTTT	CASSTGHLEAFF
-	TRBV6-1	TRBD1	TRBJ1-1	TGTGCCAGCAGTGACGATCTACAGGGGGCGCGCACTGAAGCTTTCTTT	CASSDDLQGARTEAFF
-	TRBV4-1	-	TRBJ2-5	TGCGCCAGCAGCCAAGATAGAGGGAGACAAGAGACCCAGTACTTC	CASSQDRGRQETQYF
once	TRBV7-9	-	TRBJ2-7	TGTGCCAGCAGCTTGGGTGCAGGGGTCTACGAGCAGTACTTC	CASSLGAGVYEQYF
-	TRBV5-4	TRBD2	TRBJ2-5	TGTGCCAGCAGCACAGGACTAGCGGGGGACCAAGAGACCCAGTACTTC	CASSTGLAGDQETQYF
-	TRBV7-9	-	TRBJ2-3	TGTGCCAGCAGCCCTCGGGGAGGGGGTGGCACAGATACGCAGTATTTT	CASSPRGGGGTDTQYF
-	TRBV6-6	-	TRBJ2-7	TGTGCCAGCAGTTCGCCGGGACTTCCCTACGAGCAGTACTTC	CASSSPGLPYEQYF
-	TRBV3-1/TRBV3-2	-	TRBJ1-5	TGTGCCAGCAGCCAACTCGGGCAGCCCCAGCATTTT	CASSQLGQPQHF
-	TRBV9	-	TRBJ1-1	TGTGCCAGCAGCATTCACGAAATTTCGGGCACTGAAGCTTTCTTT	CASSIHEISGTEAFF
-	TRBV20-1	-	TRBJ1-1	TGCAGTGCTAGTTCCCCGGGACACTTGAACACTGAAGCTTTCTTT	CSASSPGHLNTEAFF
-	TRBV30	-	TRBJ1-5	TGTGCCTGGAGTGCGGGGACAAGCAATCAGCCCCAGCATTTT	CAWSAGTSNQPQHF
once	TRBV6-5	-	TRBJ1-4	TGTGCCGCGGGGGATGAAAAACTGTTTTTT	CAAGDEKLFF
once	TRBV3-1/TRBV3-2	-	TRBJ1-1	TGTGCCAGCAGCCGGCGGGGTCTGACTGAAGCTTTCTTT	CASSRRGLTEAFF
once	TRBV4-3	-	TRBJ2-1	TGCGCCAGCAGCCTCCGAGACAATGAGCAGTTCTTC	CASSLRDNEQFF
-	TRBV5-1	-	TRBJ1-1	TGCGCCACCAAGGGGAAGGACACTGAAGCTTTCTTT	CATKGKDTEAFF
-	TRBV6-2/TRBV6-3	-	TRBJ1-6	TGTGCCAGCAGTTACGACAGGCTAAATTCACCCCTCCACTTT	CASSYDRLNSPLHF
-	TRBV2	-	TRBJ2-1	TGTGCCAGCAGTGCAGGGTACAATGAGCAGTTCTTC	CASSAGYNEQFF
-	TRBV7-9	-	TRBJ1-6	TGTGCCAGCAGCTTACTGGGCAGGGTTGCTAATTCACCCCTCCACTTT	CASSLLGRVANSPLHF
-	TRBV5-1	-	TRBJ1-6	TGCGCCAGCAGCTTCGGGTTGAGCTCCTATAATTCACCCCTCCACTTT	CASSFGLSSYNSPLHF
-	TRBV7-2	TRBD1	TRBJ1-1	TGTGCCAGCAGCTTAGGGGACAGAAAGACTGAAGCTTTCTTT	CASSLGDRKTEAFF
-	TRBV7-2	TRBD1	TRBJ2-1	TGTGCCAGCAGCTTACGGGACAGGATAGCTTCTGAGCAGTTCTTC	CASSLRDRIASEQFF
-	TRBV7-9	-	TRBJ2-1	TGTGCCAGCAGCCCCAACTCCCCAAATGAGCAGTTCTTC	CASSPNSPNEQFF
many	TRBV7-8	TRBD1	TRBJ2-7	TGTGCCAGCAGCGTCGGACAGGGGTCCGAGCAGTACTTC	CASSVGQGSEQYF
-	TRBV5-1	-	TRBJ2-7	TGCGCCAGCAGCGGACCCGGGATTTCGCACGACTTC	CASSGPGISHDF
-	TRBV10-3	-	TRBJ1-2	TGTGCCATCAGTGACAGTAACTATGGCTACACCTTC	CAISDSNYGYTF
-	TRBV6-4	-	TRBJ2-3	TGTGCCAGCAGTGAGGAAGGGGACACAGATACGCAGTATTTT	CASSEEGDTDTQYF
-	TRBV19	TRBD1	TRBJ1-2	TGTGCCAGTAGTACCCCCGGGACAGGGGTCTTCTATGGCTACACCTTC	CASSTPGTGVFYGYTF
-	TRBV7-6	-	TRBJ2-7	TGTGCCAGCAGCGGGGGGACCACCTACGAGCAGTACTTC	CASSGGTTYEQYF
few	TRBV2	-	TRBJ2-2	TGTGCCAGCAGTGCGGGGGACGTAGCCCCGGGGGAGCTGTTTTTT	CASSAGDVAPGELFF
once	TRBV12-3/TRBV12-4	-	TRBJ1-2	TGTGCCAGCACCATTCGGTTAGGGAGCGGCTACACCTTC	CASTIRLGSGYTF
many	TRBV5-4	-	TRBJ2-4	TGTGCCAGCAGCTTCGGTAGGGGCGGTACGATTCAGTACTTC	CASSFGRGGTIQYF
-	TRBV10-3	-	TRBJ1-1	TGTGCCATCAGTGCAATAGGGGAGAACACTGAAGCTTTCTTT	CAISAIGENTEAFF
-	TRBV18	TRBD1	TRBJ2-1	TGTGCCAGCTCACCGGGACAGGGGGACAATGAGCAGTTCTTC	CASSPGQGDNEQFF
-	TRBV5-8	TRBD1	TRBJ2-7	TGTGCCAGCAGCTTGGGGACAGGGCGGAGTGGGGAGCAGTACTTC	CASSLGTGRSGEQYF
-	TRBV2	-	TRBJ2-5	TGTGCCAGCACTCGGCAGGGGGGAGAGACCCAGTACTTC	CASTRQGGETQYF
-	TRBV7-6	TRBD1	TRBJ2-2	TGTGCCAGCAGCCAAGGTTCCAGGGGGACCGGGGAGCTGTTTTTT	CASSQGSRGTGELFF
-	TRBV2	TRBD1	TRBJ1-6	TGTGCCAGCAGTGACCTGACAGGGCCTAATTCACCCCTCCACTTT	CASSDLTGPNSPLHF
-	TRBV3-1/TRBV3-2	TRBD2	TRBJ2-5	TGTGCCAGCAGCCCGGGGGGGCACATGGCCCAGTACTTC	CASSPGGHMAQYF
-	TRBV6-4	TRBD1	TRBJ1-6	TGTGCCAGCAGCCGGGACAGGCATAATTCACCCCTCCACTTT	CASSRDRHNSPLHF
-	TRBV5-1	-	TRBJ2-2	TGCGCCAGCAGCCTCTCCGGGACTCCCAGGTCCGGGGAGCTGTTTTTT	CASSLSGTPRSGELFF
few	TRBV6-1	-	TRBJ1-5	TGTGCCAGCAGTGAATATGGGGCGGGGGCGTTGTGGAAGCCCCAGCATTTT	CASSEYGAGALWKPQHF
-	TRBV6-6	TRBD1	TRBJ2-7	TGTGCCAGCAGGAATTACGGGCAGGGGGCAAGCTACGAGCAGTACTTC	CASRNYGQGASYEQYF
-	TRBV4-3	TRBD1	TRBJ2-1	TGCGCCAGCAGCCAGGAACGGACAGGGGTTTTCTATGAGCAGTTCTTC	CASSQERTGVFYEQFF